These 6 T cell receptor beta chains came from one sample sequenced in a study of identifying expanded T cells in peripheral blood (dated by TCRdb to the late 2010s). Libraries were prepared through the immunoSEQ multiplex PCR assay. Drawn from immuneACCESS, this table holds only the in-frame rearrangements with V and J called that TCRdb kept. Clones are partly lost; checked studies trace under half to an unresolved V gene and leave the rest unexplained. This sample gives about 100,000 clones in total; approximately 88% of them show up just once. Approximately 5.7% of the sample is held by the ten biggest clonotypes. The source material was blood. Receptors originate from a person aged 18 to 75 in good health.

CDR3 residues: CASRRDRLPYEQYF. The CDR3 DNA reads TGTGCCAGCAGACGTGACAGGTTACCCTACGAGCAGTACTTC. The rearrangement uses TRBV5-4 and TRBJ2-7, with D possibly being TRBD1 (6 bases). Germline CDR1 is SGHNT and CDR2 is YYREEE (reference sequence). The CDR3 runs 14 residues. Between the trimmed V and J ends, which lost 5 bases and 2 bases, there was a span of 14 bases.

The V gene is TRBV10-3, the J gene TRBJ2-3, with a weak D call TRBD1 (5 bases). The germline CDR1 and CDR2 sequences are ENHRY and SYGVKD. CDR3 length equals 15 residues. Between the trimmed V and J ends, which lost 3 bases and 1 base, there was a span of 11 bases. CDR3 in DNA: TGTGCCATCAGTGATTCAGGGTGGGGCACAGATACGCAGTATTTT. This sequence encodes CAISDSGWGTDTQYF.

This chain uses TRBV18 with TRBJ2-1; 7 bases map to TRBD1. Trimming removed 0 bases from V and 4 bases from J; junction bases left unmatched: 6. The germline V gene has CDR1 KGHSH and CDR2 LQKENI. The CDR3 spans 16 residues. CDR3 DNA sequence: TGTGCCAGCTCACCACCGGGGACAGACAGTTACAATGAGCAGTTCTTC. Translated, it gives CASSPPGTDSYNEQFF.

The CDR3 DNA reads TGTGCCAGCAGCTCGACCGGGACTAGTGCAGATACGCAGTATTTT. Its protein is CASSSTGTSADTQYF. The chain joins TRBV7-3 to TRBJ2-3; 8 positions match TRBD2. Germline V lookup: CDR1 SGHTA, CDR2 FQGTGA. V gave up 4 bases and J gave up 4 bases; unmatched junction bases: 7. CDR3 size: 15 residues. The entire variable domain, with the rest obtained from reference TRBV7-3 and TRBJ2-3, is as follows: GAGVSQTPSNKVTEKGKYVELRCDPISGHTALYWYRQSLGQGPEFLIYFQGTGAADDSGLPNDRFFAVRPEGSVSTLKIQRTERGDSAVYLCASSSTGTSADTQYFGPGTRLTVL.

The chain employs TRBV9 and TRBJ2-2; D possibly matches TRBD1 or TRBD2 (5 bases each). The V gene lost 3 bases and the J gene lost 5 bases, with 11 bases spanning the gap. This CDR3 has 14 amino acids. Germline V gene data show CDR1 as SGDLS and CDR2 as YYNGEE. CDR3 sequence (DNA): TGTGCCAGCAGCGGGTCAGGGAGTACCGGGGAGCTGTTTTTT. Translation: CASSGSGSTGELFF.

CDR3 sequence reads: CASSLGGDTQYF. As DNA, the CDR3 is TGTGCCAGCAGCTTGGGCGGAGATACGCAGTATTTT. The genes are TRBV5-4 and TRBJ2-3; D is uncertain. Trimming shortened V by 0 bases and J by 5 bases, and 4 bases separated the two germline ends. The CDR3 consists of 12 residues. Germline V gene data show CDR1 as SGHNT and CDR2 as YYREEE (reference sequence).